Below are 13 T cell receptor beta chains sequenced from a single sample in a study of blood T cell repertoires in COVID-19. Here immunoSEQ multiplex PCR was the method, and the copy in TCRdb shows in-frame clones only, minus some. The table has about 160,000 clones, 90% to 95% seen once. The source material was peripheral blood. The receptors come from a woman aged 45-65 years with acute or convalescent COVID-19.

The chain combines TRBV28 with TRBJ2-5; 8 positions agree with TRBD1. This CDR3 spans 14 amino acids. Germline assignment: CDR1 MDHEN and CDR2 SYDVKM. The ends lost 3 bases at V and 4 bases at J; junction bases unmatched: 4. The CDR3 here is CASSFVGTGETQYF. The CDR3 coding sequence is TGTGCCAGCAGTTTTGTAGGGACAGGAGAGACCCAGTACTTC.

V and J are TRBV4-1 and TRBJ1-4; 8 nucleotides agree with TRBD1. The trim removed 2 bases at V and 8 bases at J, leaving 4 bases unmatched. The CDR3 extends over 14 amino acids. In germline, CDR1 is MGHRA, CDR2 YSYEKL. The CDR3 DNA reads TGCGCCAGCAGCCAAAGGACAGGGCAGGAAAAACTGTTTTTT. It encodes CASSQRTGQEKLFF.

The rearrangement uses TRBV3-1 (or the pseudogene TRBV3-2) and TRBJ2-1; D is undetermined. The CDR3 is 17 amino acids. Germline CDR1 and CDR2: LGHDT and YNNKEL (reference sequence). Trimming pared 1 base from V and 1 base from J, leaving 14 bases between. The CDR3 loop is CASSQGRSASSYNEQFF. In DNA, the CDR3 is TGTGCCAGCAGCCAAGGGAGAAGTGCCTCATCCTACAATGAGCAGTTCTTC.

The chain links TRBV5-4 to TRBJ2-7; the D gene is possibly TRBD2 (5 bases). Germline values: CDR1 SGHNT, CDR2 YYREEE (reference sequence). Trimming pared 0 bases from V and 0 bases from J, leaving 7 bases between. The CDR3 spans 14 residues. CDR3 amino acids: CASSLGGSSYEQYF. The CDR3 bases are TGTGCCAGCAGCTTGGGAGGGAGCTCCTACGAGCAGTACTTC.

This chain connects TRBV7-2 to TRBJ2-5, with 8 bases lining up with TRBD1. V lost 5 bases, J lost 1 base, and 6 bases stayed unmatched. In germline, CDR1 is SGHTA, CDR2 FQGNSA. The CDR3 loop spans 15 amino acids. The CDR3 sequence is CASSRTGSGQETQYF. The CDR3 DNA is TGTGCCAGCAGCCGGACAGGGTCGGGCCAAGAGACCCAGTACTTC.

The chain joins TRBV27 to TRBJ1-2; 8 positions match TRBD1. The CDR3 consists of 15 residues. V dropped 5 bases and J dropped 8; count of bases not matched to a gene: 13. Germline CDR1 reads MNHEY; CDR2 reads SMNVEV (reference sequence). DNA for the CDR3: TGTGCCAGCAGTCCCGGACAGGGTATAATTTACGGCTACACCTTC. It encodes CASSPGQGIIYGYTF.

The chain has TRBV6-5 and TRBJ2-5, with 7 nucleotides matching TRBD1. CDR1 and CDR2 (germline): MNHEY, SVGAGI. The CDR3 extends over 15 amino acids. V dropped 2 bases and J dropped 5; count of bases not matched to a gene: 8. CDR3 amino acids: CASSYKGAGSETQYF. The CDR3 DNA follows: TGTGCCAGCAGTTACAAGGGGGCCGGTTCGGAGACCCAGTACTTC.

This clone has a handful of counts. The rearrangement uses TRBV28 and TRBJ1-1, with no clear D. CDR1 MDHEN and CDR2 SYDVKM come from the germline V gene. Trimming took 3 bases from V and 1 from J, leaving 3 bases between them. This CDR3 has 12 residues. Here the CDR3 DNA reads TGTGCCAGCAGTTTCCGGAACACTGAAGCTTTCTTT. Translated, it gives CASSFRNTEAFF.

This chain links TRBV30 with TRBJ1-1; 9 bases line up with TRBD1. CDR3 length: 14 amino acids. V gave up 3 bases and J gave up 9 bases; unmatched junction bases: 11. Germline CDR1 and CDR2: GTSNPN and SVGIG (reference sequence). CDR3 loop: CAWSGGNRGLQAFF. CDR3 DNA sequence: TGTGCCTGGAGCGGAGGAAACAGGGGGCTTCAAGCTTTCTTT.

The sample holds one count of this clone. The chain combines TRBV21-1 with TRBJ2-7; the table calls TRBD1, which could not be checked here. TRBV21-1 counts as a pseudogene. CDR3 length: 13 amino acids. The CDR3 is CASKGQGSYEQYF. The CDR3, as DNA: TGTGCCAGCAAGGGACAGGGCTCCTACGAGCAGTACTTC.

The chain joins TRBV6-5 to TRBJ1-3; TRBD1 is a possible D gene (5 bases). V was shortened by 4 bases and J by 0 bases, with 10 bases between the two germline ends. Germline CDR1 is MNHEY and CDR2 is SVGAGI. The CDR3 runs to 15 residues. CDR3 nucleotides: TGTGCCAGCAGTTCGACAGATCTCTCTGGAAACACCATATATTTT. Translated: CASSSTDLSGNTIYF.

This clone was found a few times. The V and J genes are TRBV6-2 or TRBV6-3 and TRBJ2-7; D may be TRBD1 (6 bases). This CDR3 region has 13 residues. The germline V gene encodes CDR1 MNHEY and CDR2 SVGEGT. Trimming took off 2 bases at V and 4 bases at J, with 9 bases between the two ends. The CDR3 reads CASSYPQGYEQYF. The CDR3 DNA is TGTGCCAGCAGTTACCCACAGGGTTACGAGCAGTACTTC.

CDR3 nucleotide sequence: TGTGCCAGCGGACTGGCTTTATCCTACGAGCAGTACTTC. Its protein is CASGLALSYEQYF. This sequence joins TRBV6-5 and TRBJ2-7, with a tentative D call TRBD2 (5 bases). Germline assignment: CDR1 MNHEY and CDR2 SVGAGI. This CDR3 has 13 residues. V was pared by 8 bases and J by 1 base, with 12 bases between.